Listed here is a single T cell receptor (beta chain). Through a sample-barcoded 5' primer and a J-beta primer mix, a second PCR was run for roughly 6 to 12 cycles. TCRdb re-called the 5' RACE reads through MiXCR, storing one row per CDR3 protein. The table records roughly 1.7 million distinct CDR3 sequences, roughly 32% of them present only once. Each donor's blood draw was roughly 10 milliliters of peripheral blood. This entry belongs to a study of blood T cells in healthy people across ages. The CDR3 has 14 residues. This chain uses TRBV21-1 with TRBJ2-4; TRBD2 was called by the table and not checked on the DNA. The tail of the sequence fits TRBJ2-7 better, so the J call may be wrong. TRBV21-1 counts as a pseudogene. Sequenced sample: blood. The TCR sequence derives from a woman aged 30 to 39 in good health. CDR3 sequence: CASSRKRTGHEQYF. DNA for the CDR3: TGTGCCAGCAGCAGAAAGCGAACGGGCCACGAGCAGTACTTC.